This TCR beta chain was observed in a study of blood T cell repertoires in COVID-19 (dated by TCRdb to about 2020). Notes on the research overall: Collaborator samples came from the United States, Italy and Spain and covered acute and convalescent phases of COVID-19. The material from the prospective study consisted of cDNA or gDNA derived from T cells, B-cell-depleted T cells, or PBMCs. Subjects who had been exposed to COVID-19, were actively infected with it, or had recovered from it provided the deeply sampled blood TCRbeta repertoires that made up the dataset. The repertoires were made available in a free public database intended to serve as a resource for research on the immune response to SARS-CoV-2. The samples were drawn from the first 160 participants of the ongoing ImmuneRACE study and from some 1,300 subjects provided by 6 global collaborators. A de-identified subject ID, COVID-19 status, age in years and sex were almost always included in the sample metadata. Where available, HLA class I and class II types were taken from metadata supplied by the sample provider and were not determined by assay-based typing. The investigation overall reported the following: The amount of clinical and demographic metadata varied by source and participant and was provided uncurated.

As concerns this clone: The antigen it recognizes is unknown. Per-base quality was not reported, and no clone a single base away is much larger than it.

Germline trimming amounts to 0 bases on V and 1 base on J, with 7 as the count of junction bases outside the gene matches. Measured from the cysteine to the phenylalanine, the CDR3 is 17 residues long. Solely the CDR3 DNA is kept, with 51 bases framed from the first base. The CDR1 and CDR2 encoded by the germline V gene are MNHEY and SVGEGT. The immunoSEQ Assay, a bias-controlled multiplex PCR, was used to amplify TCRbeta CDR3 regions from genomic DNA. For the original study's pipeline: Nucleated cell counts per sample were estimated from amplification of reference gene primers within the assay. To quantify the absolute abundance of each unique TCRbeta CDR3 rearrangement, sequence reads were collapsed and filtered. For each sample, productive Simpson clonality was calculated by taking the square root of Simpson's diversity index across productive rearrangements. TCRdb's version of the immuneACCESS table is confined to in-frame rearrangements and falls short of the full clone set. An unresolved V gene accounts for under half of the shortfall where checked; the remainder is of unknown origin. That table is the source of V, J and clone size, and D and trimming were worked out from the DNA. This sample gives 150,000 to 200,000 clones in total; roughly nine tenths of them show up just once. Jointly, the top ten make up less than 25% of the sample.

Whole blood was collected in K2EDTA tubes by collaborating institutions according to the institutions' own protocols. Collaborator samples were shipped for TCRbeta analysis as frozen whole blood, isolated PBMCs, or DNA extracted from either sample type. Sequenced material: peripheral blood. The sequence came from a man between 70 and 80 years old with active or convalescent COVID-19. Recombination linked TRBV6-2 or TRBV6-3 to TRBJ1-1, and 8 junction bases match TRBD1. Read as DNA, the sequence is TGTGCCAGCAGTTACTCTCGACAGGGGCTTCGGAACACTGAAGCTTTCTTT. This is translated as CASSYSRQGLRNTEAFF.